This TCR beta chain was captured in a study of T-cell memory formation after mild COVID-19. Study-wide findings and caveats: The CD4+ clones that contracted clustered mainly within CM and EM, and the CD8+ clones concentrated in EMRA. Unconfirmed was the SARS-CoV-2 specificity of second-wave clones that peaked on day 37.

TCR alpha and TCR beta cDNA libraries carrying sample barcodes and UMIs came from 5'RACE with constant-segment primers. TCRdb used MiXCR to reprocess the 5' RACE reads, holding one entry per CDR3 protein. In the table there are a few hundred thousand distinct CDR3 sequences, 20% to 30% of which are singletons. This CDR3 is 16 amino acids long. CDR1 and CDR2 from the germline V gene are MNHNY and SVGAGI (reference sequence). With 0 bases clipped from V and 5 bases from J, the junction kept 2 bases outside the gene matches. This clonotype was found a few times. The target antigen is unknown. Input material: PBMCs or a T cell subset sorted from them (not recorded which). The receptor's source is an adult woman who had mild COVID-19 (a few samples of this study predate the infection). Cell type and time point are not known. V is TRBV6-6 and J is TRBJ2-2; 11 positions agree with TRBD2. CDR3 bases: TGTGCCAGCAGTTACTCACTAGCGGGGGCAACCGGGGAGCTGTTTTTT. This gives the protein CASSYSLAGATGELFF.